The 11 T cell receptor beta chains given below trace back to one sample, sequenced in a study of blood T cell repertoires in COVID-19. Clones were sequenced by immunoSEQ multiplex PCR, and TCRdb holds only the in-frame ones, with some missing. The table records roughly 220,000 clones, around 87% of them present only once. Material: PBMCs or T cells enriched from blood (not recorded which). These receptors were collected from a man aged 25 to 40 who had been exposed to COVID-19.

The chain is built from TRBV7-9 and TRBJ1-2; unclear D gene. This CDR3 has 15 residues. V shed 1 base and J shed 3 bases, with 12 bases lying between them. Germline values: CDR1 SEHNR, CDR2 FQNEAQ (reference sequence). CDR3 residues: CASSLGREVDYGYTF. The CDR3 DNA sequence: TGTGCCAGCAGCTTAGGCCGGGAAGTGGACTATGGCTACACCTTC.

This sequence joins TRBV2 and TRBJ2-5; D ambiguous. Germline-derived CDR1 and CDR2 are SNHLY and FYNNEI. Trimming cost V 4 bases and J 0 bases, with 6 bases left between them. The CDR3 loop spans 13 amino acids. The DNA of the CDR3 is TGTGCCAGCAGTGCGGAGTACCAAGAGACCCAGTACTTC. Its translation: CASSAEYQETQYF.

CDR3 residues: CASSIGTGRSSYNSPLHF. CDR3 nucleotides: TGTGCCAGCAGTATCGGGACAGGCCGAAGCTCCTATAATTCACCCCTCCACTTT. V and J are TRBV25-1 and TRBJ1-6, with 8 bases lining up with TRBD1. The CDR3 consists of 18 residues. The trim removed 5 bases at V and 0 bases at J, leaving 9 bases unmatched. Germline CDR1 MGHDK, CDR2 SYGVNS. Variable domain in full (rest from reference TRBV25-1 and TRBJ1-6): EADIYQTPRYLVIGTGKKITLECSQTMGHDKMYWYQQDPGMELHLIHYSYGVNSTEKGDLSSESTVSRIRTEHFPLTLESARPSHTSQYLCASSIGTGRSSYNSPLHFGNGTRLTVT.

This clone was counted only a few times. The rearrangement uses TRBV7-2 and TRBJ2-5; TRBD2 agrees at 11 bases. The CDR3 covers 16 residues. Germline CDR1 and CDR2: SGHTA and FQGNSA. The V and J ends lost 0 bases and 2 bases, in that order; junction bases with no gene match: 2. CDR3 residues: CASSLASSGGQETQYF. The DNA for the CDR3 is TGTGCCAGCAGCTTAGCATCTAGCGGGGGGCAAGAGACCCAGTACTTC.

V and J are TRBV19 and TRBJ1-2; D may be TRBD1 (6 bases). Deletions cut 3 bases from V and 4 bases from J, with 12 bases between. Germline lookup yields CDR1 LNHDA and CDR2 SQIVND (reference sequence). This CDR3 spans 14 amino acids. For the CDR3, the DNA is TGTGCCAGTAGTATCCCGCGGGGGGCCTATGGCTACACCTTC. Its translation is CASSIPRGAYGYTF.

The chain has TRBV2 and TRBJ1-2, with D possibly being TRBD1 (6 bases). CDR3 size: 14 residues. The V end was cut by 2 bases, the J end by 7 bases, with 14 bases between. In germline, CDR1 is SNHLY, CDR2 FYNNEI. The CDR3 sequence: CASSEQGSLGGYTF. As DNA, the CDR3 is TGTGCCAGCAGTGAACAGGGGAGCTTAGGTGGCTACACCTTC.

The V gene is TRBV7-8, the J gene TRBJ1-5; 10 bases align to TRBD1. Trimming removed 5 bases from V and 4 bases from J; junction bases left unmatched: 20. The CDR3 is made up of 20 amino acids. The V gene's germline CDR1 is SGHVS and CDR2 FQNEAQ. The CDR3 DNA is TGTGCCAGCAGCCCTTACCGGGACAGGGGTGTCCGTTCTAGGAATCAGCCCCAGCATTTT. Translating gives CASSPYRDRGVRSRNQPQHF.

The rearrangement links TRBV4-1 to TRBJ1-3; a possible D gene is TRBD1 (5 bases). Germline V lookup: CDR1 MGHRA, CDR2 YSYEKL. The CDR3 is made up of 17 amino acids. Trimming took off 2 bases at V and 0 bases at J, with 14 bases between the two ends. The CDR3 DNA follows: TGCGCCAGCAGCCAATTCTCAGGGCAAAACTCTGGAAACACCATATATTTT. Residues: CASSQFSGQNSGNTIYF.

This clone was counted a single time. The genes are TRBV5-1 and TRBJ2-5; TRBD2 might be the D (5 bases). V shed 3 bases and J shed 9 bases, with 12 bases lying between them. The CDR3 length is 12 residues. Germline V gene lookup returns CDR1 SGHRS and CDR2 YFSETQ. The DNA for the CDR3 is TGCGCCAGCAGCTCCCTCGGGGAACCCCAGTACTTC. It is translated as CASSSLGEPQYF.

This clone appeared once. The CDR3 sequence is CASSVELEFGEQFF. The CDR3 DNA reads TGTGCCAGCAGCGTAGAACTAGAGTTTGGGGAGCAGTTCTTC. This chain connects TRBV9 to TRBJ2-1; the D gene is possibly TRBD2 (5 bases). The V and J ends lost 0 bases and 10 bases respectively, with 14 bases between them. This CDR3 contains 14 residues. Per germline, CDR1 SGDLS and CDR2 YYNGEE.

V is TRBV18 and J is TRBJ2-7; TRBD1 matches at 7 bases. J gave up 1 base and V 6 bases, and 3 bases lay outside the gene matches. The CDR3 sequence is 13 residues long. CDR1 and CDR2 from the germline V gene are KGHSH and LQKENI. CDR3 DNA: TGTGCCAGCTCCTGGGGACAGTCCTACGAGCAGTACTTC. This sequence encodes CASSWGQSYEQYF.